Shown below are 26 T cell receptor beta chains from a single sample sequenced in a study of T-cell reconstitution after alpha-beta-depleted transplantation in children. Preparation of the TCRbeta library involved a method that used unique molecular identifiers. TCRdb re-called the PCR reads through MiXCR, storing one row per CDR3 protein. This table holds 700,000 to 950,000 distinct CDR3 sequences, around 15% found once. The specimen was PBMCs, mostly from graft donor cells, collected 360 days after TCRalphabeta/CD19-depleted stem cell transplant. Receptor source: a male patient between 5 and 17 years old who had a stem cell transplant for acute lymphoblastic leukemia, so the T cells may come from the graft donor.

The chain has TRBV20-1 and TRBJ2-6, with D possibly called TRBD1 or TRBD2 (5 bases each). This CDR3 is built from 15 residues. CDR1 is DFQATT and CDR2 is SNEGSKA in the germline V gene (reference sequence). The CDR3 reads CCLGRDFGGANVLTF. The CDR3 DNA reads as TGCTGCCTGGGACGAGATTTCGGTGGGGCCAACGTCCTGACTTTC.

This clonotype has ten or more counts. One end of the junction does not line up with germline, which may come from a read error. The V call is TRBV10-1, the J call TRBJ2-7; 8 bases agree with TRBD2. CDR3 size: 14 residues. Germline values: CDR1 WNHNN, CDR2 SYGVQD (reference sequence). The CDR3 sequence: CASSESGSSYEQYF. CDR3 DNA sequence: TGTGCCAGCAGCGAGAGCGGGAGTTCCTACGAGCAGTACTTC.

The chain employs TRBV6-5 and TRBJ1-5; D gene unclear. Germline lookup yields CDR1 MNHEY and CDR2 SVGAGI. The CDR3 loop spans 15 amino acids. V dropped 8 bases and J dropped 5 bases, with 19 bases sitting between them. CDR3 in amino acids: CASAHGPGEYQPQHF. CDR3 bases: TGTGCCAGCGCCCACGGACCCGGAGAATATCAGCCCCAGCATTTT.

This clonotype was found a few times. The rearrangement links TRBV4-1 to TRBJ1-6; 7 nucleotides agree with TRBD1. The germline V gene encodes CDR1 MGHRA and CDR2 YSYEKL. The V segment lost 2 bases and the J segment 15 bases; nucleotides outside the gene matches: 4. The CDR3 is 12 amino acids. CDR3 region: CASSQIRDSLHF. Written as DNA, the CDR3 is TGCGCCAGCAGCCAAATTCGGGACAGCCTCCACTTT.

This clonotype has at least ten counts. The chain recombines TRBV2 with TRBJ2-2; perhaps TRBD2 as D (5 bases). Per germline, CDR1 SNHLY and CDR2 FYNNEI. CDR3 size: 12 residues. Deletions cut 6 bases from V and 8 bases from J, with 10 bases between. The CDR3 reads CASSLTRGELFF. The CDR3 DNA is TGTGCCAGCAGCCTCACTAGGGGGGAGCTGTTTTTT.

Comment on this clonotype: The junction shows a germline mismatch at one end, possibly a read error. The V call is TRBV2, the J call TRBJ2-3, with 12 bases fitting TRBD2. This CDR3 contains 18 residues. CDR1 and CDR2 from the germline V gene are SNHLY and FYNNEI. The CDR3 DNA reads as TGTACCAGCTGTCCTACTAGCGGGAGGACCCCTAGCACAGATACGCAGTATTTT. It is translated as CTSCPTSGRTPSTDTQYF.

This clonotype was found many times. The chain couples TRBV5-1 to TRBJ1-4, with no clear D. Germline CDR1 and CDR2: SGHRS and YFSETQ. The CDR3 spans 15 residues. V was shortened by 3 bases and J by 8 bases, with 17 bases between the two germline ends. The CDR3 loop is CASSYGRSASEKLFF. CDR3 bases: TGCGCCAGCAGCTACGGACGGAGTGCCTCCGAAAAACTGTTTTTT.

This clonotype has just a few counts. The genes are TRBV11-1 and TRBJ2-5; the D gene is possibly TRBD1 (5 bases). Germline CDR1 reads SGHAT; CDR2 reads FQDESV (reference sequence). Trimming removed 0 bases at V and 5 bases at J, with 13 bases between. The CDR3 consists of 15 residues. The CDR3 reads CASSLAIPGYETQYF. The CDR3 region has the DNA TGTGCCAGCAGCTTAGCCATCCCAGGGTATGAGACCCAGTACTTC.

Ten or more counts support this clonotype. CDR3 region: CSILRDYSSYNEQFF. CDR3 nucleotides: TGCAGCATACTCCGGGACTACAGCTCCTACAATGAGCAGTTCTTC. This chain uses TRBV29-1 with TRBJ2-1; 7 bases are shared with TRBD2. The V gene end was trimmed by 8 bases and the J gene end by 0 bases; junction bases not matched to a gene: 10. Germline V gives CDR1 SQVTM, CDR2 ANQGSEA. This CDR3 spans 15 amino acids.

This clonotype was seen only a few times. V is TRBV5-1 and J is TRBJ2-5, with D possibly matching TRBD1 (6 bases). The germline V and J ends were trimmed by 5 bases and 4 bases, with 12 bases remaining between them. CDR1 and CDR2 from the germline V gene are SGHRS and YFSETQ. This CDR3 contains 13 residues. The CDR3 protein is CASREGRGETQYF. DNA for the CDR3: TGCGCCAGCAGAGAGGGCAGGGGAGAGACCCAGTACTTC.

This chain links TRBV25-1 with TRBJ2-7, with TRBD2 as a possible D gene (7 bases). The germline V gene encodes CDR1 MGHDK and CDR2 SYGVNS. Trimming pared 10 bases from V and 7 bases from J, leaving 14 bases between. The CDR3 has 11 residues. The CDR3 nucleotides read TGTGCCACTAGGGGGGGTTTAGAGCAGTACTTC. Protein: CATRGGLEQYF.

This rearrangement joins TRBV5-8 to TRBJ2-4, with 10 bases fitting TRBD2. This CDR3 is 15 amino acids long. Trimming cost V 10 bases and J 0 bases; bases outside gene matches: 7. Germline CDR1 SGHTS, CDR2 YDEGEE. The CDR3 nucleotides are TGTGCCGGAGTAGCGGGAGGAGTAGCCAAAAACATTCAGTACTTC. Protein product: CAGVAGGVAKNIQYF.

The table lists this clonotype with many counts. V is TRBV5-1 and J is TRBJ2-5; TRBD2 aligns across 9 bases. Germline trimming cut 4 bases from V and 4 bases from J; bases unmatched to any gene: 8. Looked up from germline, CDR1 is SGHRS and CDR2 is YFSETQ. This CDR3 is 15 amino acids long. The DNA of the CDR3 is TGCGCCAGCAGCGGGGTAGCGGGAGTAGTAGAGACCCAGTACTTC. It encodes CASSGVAGVVETQYF.

In its sample, this clonotype was seen once. The V call is TRBV5-1, the J call TRBJ2-1; 9 nucleotides line up with TRBD1. Trimming removed 5 bases from V and 9 bases from J; junction bases left unmatched: 3. Per germline, CDR1 SGHRS and CDR2 YFSETQ. The CDR3 extends over 12 amino acids. The DNA for the CDR3 is TGCGCCAGCAGGGGACAGGGTGGTGAGCAGTTCTTC. Translating it yields CASRGQGGEQFF.

This clonotype was picked up a small number of times. This chain links TRBV5-1 with TRBJ2-3; TRBD1 might be the D (7 bases). Germline CDR1 and CDR2: SGHRS and YFSETQ. V was clipped by 0 bases and J by 3 bases, with 11 bases between them. The CDR3 covers 15 residues. CDR3 amino acids: CASSLDQGGTDTQYF. CDR3 DNA: TGCGCCAGCAGCTTGGATCAGGGGGGAACAGATACGCAGTATTTT.

This clonotype was recorded a few times. The chain has TRBV2 and TRBJ2-5; 7 positions agree with TRBD1. CDR1 SNHLY and CDR2 FYNNEI come from the germline V gene. Losses at the gene ends were 5 bases for V and 0 bases for J; bases not matched to a gene: 15. The CDR3 runs 18 residues. Written as DNA, the CDR3 is TGTGCCAGCAGTCTCCGCAATCCAGGGGGATTGTACCAAGAGACCCAGTACTTC. It translates to CASSLRNPGGLYQETQYF.

This clonotype occurred a few times. The chain carries TRBV12-3 or TRBV12-4 and TRBJ1-4; D remains unclear. The CDR3 spans 14 residues. V dropped 5 bases and J dropped 4 bases, with 11 bases sitting between them. CDR3 DNA sequence: TGTGCCAGCAGTCCGGGAGGACTTAATGAAAAACTGTTTTTT. Translation gives CASSPGGLNEKLFF.

V gene TRBV15 combines with J gene TRBJ2-7; weak D call: TRBD2 (6 bases). CDR3 size: 16 residues. Trimming took 1 base from V and 0 from J, leaving 13 bases between them. Germline loops: CDR1 LNHNV, CDR2 YYDKDF (reference sequence). CDR3 sequence (DNA): TGTGCCACCAGCAGAGGCGGGACGGTGAGCTCCTACGAGCAGTACTTC. Its translation is CATSRGGTVSSYEQYF.

This clonotype turned up a few times. This sequence joins TRBV15 and TRBJ2-5; D is possibly TRBD2 (6 bases). The V and J ends lost 8 bases and 2 bases respectively, with 18 bases between them. CDR1 and CDR2 from the germline V gene are LNHNV and YYDKDF (reference sequence). The CDR3 length is 15 residues. CDR3 amino acids: CATGPGRLVQETQYF. In DNA form, the CDR3 reads TGTGCCACCGGTCCGGGCCGACTAGTACAAGAGACCCAGTACTTC.

The CDR3 DNA follows: TGTGCCAGCAGCGTACCTGAAGACACCGGGGAGCTGTTTTTT. Translating gives CASSVPEDTGELFF. The chain is built from TRBV9 and TRBJ2-2; the D is unclear. The CDR3 sequence is 14 residues long. The V gene lost 1 base and the J gene lost 3 bases, with 7 bases spanning the gap. Germline assignment: CDR1 SGDLS and CDR2 YYNGEE.

V and J are TRBV7-9 and TRBJ2-3; 9 bases agree with TRBD1. The CDR3 has 16 amino acids. From germline, CDR1 is SEHNR and CDR2 FQNEAQ (reference sequence). V was clipped by 3 bases and J by 1 base; unmatched bases: 5. Here the CDR3 DNA reads TGTGCCAGCAGCTTCAACAGGGGGCACGGCACAGATACGCAGTATTTT. Translating it yields CASSFNRGHGTDTQYF. Full variable domain (remainder filled in from reference TRBV7-9 and TRBJ2-3): DTGVSQNPRHKITKRGQNVTFRCDPISEHNRLYWYRQTLGQGPEFLTYFQNEAQLEKSRLLSDRFSAERPKGSFSTLEIQRTEQGDSAMYLCASSFNRGHGTDTQYFGPGTRLTVL.

The chain is built from TRBV5-1 and TRBJ1-4; possibly TRBD1 for D (5 bases). The V end was cut by 10 bases, the J end by 3 bases, with 16 bases between. CDR1 SGHRS and CDR2 YFSETQ come from the germline V gene. There are 14 residues in the CDR3. In DNA form, the CDR3 reads TGCGCCTCCGGGGCTGGGGCAGCTAATGAAAAACTGTTTTTT. Amino acids: CASGAGAANEKLFF. Combining the CDR3 with reference TRBV5-1 and TRBJ1-4 gives the whole variable domain KAGVTQTPRYLIKTRGQQVTLSCSPISGHRSVSWYQQTPGQGLQFLFEYFSETQRNKGNFPGRFSGRQFSNSRSEMNVSTLELGDSALYLCASGAGAANEKLFFGSGTQLSVL.

This clonotype has just a few counts. V is TRBV4-1 and J is TRBJ2-7; D possibly corresponds to TRBD1 (5 bases). Germline lookup yields CDR1 MGHRA and CDR2 YSYEKL. The CDR3 contains 13 residues. V lost 3 bases and J 5 bases, leaving 11 bases between the germline ends. The CDR3 loop reads CASSHHGANEQYF. The DNA of the CDR3 is TGCGCCAGCAGCCACCATGGGGCTAACGAGCAGTACTTC.

V and J are TRBV3-1 and TRBJ2-4; 8 positions match TRBD1. The CDR3 loop spans 17 amino acids. Germline V gives CDR1 LGHDT, CDR2 YNNKEL (reference sequence). The trim removed 0 bases at V and 5 bases at J, leaving 9 bases unmatched. CDR3: CASSQDRNRGLQNIQYF. CDR3 DNA sequence: TGTGCCAGCAGCCAAGATCGGAACAGGGGGTTGCAAAACATTCAGTACTTC. Supplemented by reference TRBV3-1 and TRBJ2-4, the full variable domain reads DTAVSQTPKYLVTQMGNDKSIKCEQNLGHDTMYWYKQDSKKFLKIMFSYNNKELIINETVPNRFSPKSPDKAHLNLHINSLELGDSAVYFCASSQDRNRGLQNIQYFGAGTRLSVL.

The CDR3 loop is CASSSLPSGSSYNEQFF. The CDR3 DNA reads as TGTGCCAGCAGCTCTCTACCAAGCGGAAGCTCCTACAATGAGCAGTTCTTC. The genes are TRBV7-2 and TRBJ2-1; TRBD2 might be the D (5 bases). The CDR3 consists of 17 residues. The V gene lost 4 bases and the J gene lost 0 bases, with 16 bases spanning the gap. Looked up from germline, CDR1 is SGHTA and CDR2 is FQGNSA.

In this sample, this clonotype turned up a few times. This rearrangement joins TRBV7-9 to TRBJ2-5, with 12 bases fitting TRBD2. The length of the CDR3 is 17 residues. CDR1 SEHNR and CDR2 FQNEAQ come from the germline V gene (reference sequence). The V gene end was trimmed by 7 bases and the J gene end by 1 base; junction bases not matched to a gene: 10. The CDR3 DNA reads as TGTGCCAGCAACTGGACTAGCGGGATGAGTACCCAAGAGACCCAGTACTTC. Encoded protein: CASNWTSGMSTQETQYF. Variable domain in full (rest from reference TRBV7-9 and TRBJ2-5): DTGVSQNPRHKITKRGQNVTFRCDPISEHNRLYWYRQTLGQGPEFLTYFQNEAQLEKSRLLSDRFSAERPKGSFSTLEIQRTEQGDSAMYLCASNWTSGMSTQETQYFGPGTRLLVL.